The present TCR delta chain was sequenced within a study of gamma-delta T cells after stem cell transplantation (dated by TCRdb to between 2015 and 2016). This clone is regarded as medium-sized (0.01 to 0.1%). Its antigen is currently not known. The record has no base qualities; no much larger clone is one base away. Libraries were prepared through RT-PCR. TCRdb names Illumina MiSeq as the instrument used. With CATT, TCRdb called clones again from the public reads; duplicate DNA rows were later joined. Counted in this sample were around 7,800 delta-chain clones; more than 12% of them appeared once. The ten largest make up 4.5% to 7.5% of the sample. The CDR3 covers 18 residues, taking in both the cysteine and the phenylalanine. The DNA shown is the 54-base CDR3, in frame from base 1. V and J are truncated by 3 bases and 0 bases respectively, leaving an intervening sequence of 20 bases. In the germline V gene, CDR1 corresponds to TSWWSYY and CDR2 to QGS.

The sequenced sample was gamma-delta T cells. Recombination connected TRDV1 to TRDJ1; the D segment cannot be called with confidence. The sequence was obtained from a human donor. It is not recorded whose cells these are; they may come from a transplant donor. The DNA sequence follows: TGTGCTCTTGGGGAGCGGACTCGTGAAGATATGTACACCGATAAACTCATCTTT. Protein translation: CALGERTREDMYTDKLIF.